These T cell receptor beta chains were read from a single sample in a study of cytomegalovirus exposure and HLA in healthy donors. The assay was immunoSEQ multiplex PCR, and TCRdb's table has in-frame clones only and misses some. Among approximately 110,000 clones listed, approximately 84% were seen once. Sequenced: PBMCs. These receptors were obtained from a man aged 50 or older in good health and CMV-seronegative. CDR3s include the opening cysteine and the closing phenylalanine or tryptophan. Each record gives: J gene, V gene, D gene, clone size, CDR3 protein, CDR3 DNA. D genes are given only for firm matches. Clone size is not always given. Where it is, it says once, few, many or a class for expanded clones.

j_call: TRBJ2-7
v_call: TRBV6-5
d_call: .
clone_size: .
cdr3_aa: CASRFYYEQYF
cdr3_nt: TGTGCCAGCAGGTTCTATTACGAGCAGTACTTC

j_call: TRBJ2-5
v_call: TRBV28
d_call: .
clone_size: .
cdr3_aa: CASSLIAYQETQYF
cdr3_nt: TGTGCCAGCAGCCTAATAGCCTACCAAGAGACCCAGTACTTC

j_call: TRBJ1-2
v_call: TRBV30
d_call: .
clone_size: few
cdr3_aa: CAWSPGNVGYPF
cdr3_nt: TGTGCCTGGAGCCCGGGGAACGTTGGCTACCCCTTC

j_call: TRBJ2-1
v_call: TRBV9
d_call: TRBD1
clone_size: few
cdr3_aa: CASSVGQGPYNEQFF
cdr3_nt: TGTGCCAGCAGCGTCGGACAGGGCCCCTACAATGAGCAGTTCTTC

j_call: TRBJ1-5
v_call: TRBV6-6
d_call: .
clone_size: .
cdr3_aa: CASNERTEPGPQHF
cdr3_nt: TGTGCCAGCAACGAACGGACAGAACCGGGGCCCCAGCATTTT

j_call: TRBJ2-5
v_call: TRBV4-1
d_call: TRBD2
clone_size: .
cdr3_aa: CASSQSSGQETQYF
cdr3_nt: TGCGCCAGCAGCCAGTCTAGCGGGCAAGAGACCCAGTACTTC

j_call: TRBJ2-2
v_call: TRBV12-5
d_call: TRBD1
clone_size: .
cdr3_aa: CASAIRDRGRSSGELFF
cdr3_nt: TGTGCTAGTGCCATCCGAGACAGGGGTCGCTCTTCCGGGGAGCTGTTTTTT

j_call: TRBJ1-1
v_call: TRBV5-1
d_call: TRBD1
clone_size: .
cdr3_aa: CASSQSRDRVDTEAFF
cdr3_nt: TGCGCCAGCAGCCAATCCCGGGACAGGGTTGACACTGAAGCTTTCTTT

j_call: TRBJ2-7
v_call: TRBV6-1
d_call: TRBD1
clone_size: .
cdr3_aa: CASSENRGFQQYF
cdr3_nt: TGTGCCAGCAGTGAGAACAGGGGGTTCCAGCAGTACTTC

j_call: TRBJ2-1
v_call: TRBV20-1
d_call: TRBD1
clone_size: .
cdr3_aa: CSARTGGVEFF
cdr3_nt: TGCAGTGCTCGGACAGGGGGCGTGGAGTTCTTC

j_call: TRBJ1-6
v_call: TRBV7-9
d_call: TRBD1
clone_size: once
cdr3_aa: CASSFPAGGGNSPLHF
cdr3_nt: TGTGCCAGCAGCTTTCCCGCAGGGGGAGGTAATTCACCCCTCCACTTT

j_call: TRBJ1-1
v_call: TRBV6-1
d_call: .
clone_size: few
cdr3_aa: CASRSAGGRNTEAFF
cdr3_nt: TGTGCCAGCCGAAGTGCGGGGGGCCGCAACACTGAAGCTTTCTTT

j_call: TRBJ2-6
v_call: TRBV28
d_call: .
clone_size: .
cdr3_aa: CASSFGSSGANVLTF
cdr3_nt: TGTGCCAGCAGTTTTGGCTCGTCTGGGGCCAACGTCCTGACTTTC

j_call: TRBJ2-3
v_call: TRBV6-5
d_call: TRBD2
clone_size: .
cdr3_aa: CASSYAAGGPAGTQYF
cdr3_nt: TGTGCCAGCAGTTACGCGGCGGGAGGCCCGGCAGGTACGCAGTATTTT

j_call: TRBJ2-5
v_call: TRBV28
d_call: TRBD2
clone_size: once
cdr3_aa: CASSPVLAGVLETQYF
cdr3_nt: TGTGCCAGCAGTCCCGTACTAGCGGGAGTGTTAGAGACCCAGTACTTC

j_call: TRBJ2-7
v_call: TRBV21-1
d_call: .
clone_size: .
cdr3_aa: CASSTKGTSGSVYEQYF
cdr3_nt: TGTGCCAGCAGCACAAAAGGGACTAGCGGGAGTGTCTACGAGCAGTACTTC

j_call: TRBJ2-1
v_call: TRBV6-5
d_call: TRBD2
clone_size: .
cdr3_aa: CASTSGAGGHNEQFF
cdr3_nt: TGTGCCAGCACCTCAGGAGCGGGGGGGCACAATGAGCAGTTCTTC

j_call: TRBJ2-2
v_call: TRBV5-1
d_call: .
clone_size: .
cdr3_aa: CASSLGAANTGELFF
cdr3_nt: TGCGCCAGCAGCTTGGGGGCAGCCAACACCGGGGAGCTGTTTTTT

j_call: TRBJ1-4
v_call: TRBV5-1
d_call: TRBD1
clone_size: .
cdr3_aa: CASSLQGGGEKLFF
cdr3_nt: TGCGCCAGCAGCCTACAGGGGGGCGGTGAAAAACTGTTTTTT

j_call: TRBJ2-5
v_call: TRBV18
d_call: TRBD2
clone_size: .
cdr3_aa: CASSPSLASGGETQYF
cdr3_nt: TGTGCCAGCTCACCCTCGCTAGCGTCGGGAGGGGAGACCCAGTACTTC

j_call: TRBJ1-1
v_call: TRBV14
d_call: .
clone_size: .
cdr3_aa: CASSLLGPGTEAFF
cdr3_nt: TGTGCCAGCAGCCTGCTGGGGCCGGGCACTGAAGCTTTCTTT

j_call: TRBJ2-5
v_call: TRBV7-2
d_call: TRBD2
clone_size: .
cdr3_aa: CASSLLAGTLQETQYF
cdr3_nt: TGTGCCAGCAGCTTACTAGCGGGCACGCTACAAGAGACCCAGTACTTC

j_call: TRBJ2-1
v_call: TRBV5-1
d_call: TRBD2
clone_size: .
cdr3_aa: CASSSRTSGTYNEQFF
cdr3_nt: TGCGCCAGCAGCTCCCGGACTAGCGGGACCTACAATGAGCAGTTCTTC

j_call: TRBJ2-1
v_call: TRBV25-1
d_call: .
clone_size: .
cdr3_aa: CASSVSRLSSYNEQFF
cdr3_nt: TGTGCCAGCAGTGTATCCCGACTAAGTTCCTACAATGAGCAGTTCTTC

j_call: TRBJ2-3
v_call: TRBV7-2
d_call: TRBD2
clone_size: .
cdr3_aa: CASGRDYSDTQYF
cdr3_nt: TGTGCCAGCGGCCGGGACTACTCAGATACGCAGTATTTT

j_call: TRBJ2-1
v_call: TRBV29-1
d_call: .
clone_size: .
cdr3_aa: CSVATGEQFF
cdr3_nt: TGCAGCGTTGCCACCGGTGAGCAGTTCTTC

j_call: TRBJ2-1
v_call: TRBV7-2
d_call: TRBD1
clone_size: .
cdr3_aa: CASSLPTGEQFF
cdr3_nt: TGTGCCAGCAGTTTACCGACAGGGGAGCAGTTCTTC

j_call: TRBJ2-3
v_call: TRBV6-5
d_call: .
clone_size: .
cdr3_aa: CASSRAGENTQYF
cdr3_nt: TGTGCCAGCAGCCGGGCCGGGGAGAATACGCAGTATTTT

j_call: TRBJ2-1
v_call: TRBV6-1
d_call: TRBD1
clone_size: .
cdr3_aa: CASSERGRGQRYNEQFF
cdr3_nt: TGTGCCAGCAGTGAAAGGGGCAGGGGACAGAGATACAATGAGCAGTTCTTC

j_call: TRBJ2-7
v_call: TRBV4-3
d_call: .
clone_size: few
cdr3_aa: CASSQDTPFEQYF
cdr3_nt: TGCGCCAGCAGCCAAGACACACCCTTCGAGCAGTACTTC

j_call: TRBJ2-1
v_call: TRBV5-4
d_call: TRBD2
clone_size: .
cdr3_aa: CASGTRASGGATGNEQFF
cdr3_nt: TGTGCCAGCGGAACACGGGCTAGCGGGGGGGCCACGGGGAATGAGCAGTTCTTC

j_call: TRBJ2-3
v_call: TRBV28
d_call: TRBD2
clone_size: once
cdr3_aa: CASSVSGGTDTQYF
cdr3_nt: TGTGCCAGCAGTGTAAGCGGGGGAACAGATACGCAGTATTTT

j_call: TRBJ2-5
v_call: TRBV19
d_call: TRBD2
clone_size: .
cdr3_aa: CATRLAGDPGSQYF
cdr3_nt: TGTGCCACCAGACTAGCGGGAGACCCCGGGAGCCAGTACTTC

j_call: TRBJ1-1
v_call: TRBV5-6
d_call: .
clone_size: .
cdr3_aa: CASSLVAQMNTEAFF
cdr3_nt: TGTGCCAGCAGCTTGGTGGCACAAATGAACACTGAAGCTTTCTTT

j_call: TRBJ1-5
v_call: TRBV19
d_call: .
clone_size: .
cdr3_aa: CASSVSIAGSNQPQHF
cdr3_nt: TGTGCCAGTAGTGTAAGTATAGCGGGGAGCAATCAGCCCCAGCATTTT

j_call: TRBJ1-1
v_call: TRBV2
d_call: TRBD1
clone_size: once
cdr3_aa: CASPFRGQVNTEAFF
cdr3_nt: TGTGCCAGCCCATTCCGTGGACAGGTGAACACTGAAGCTTTCTTT

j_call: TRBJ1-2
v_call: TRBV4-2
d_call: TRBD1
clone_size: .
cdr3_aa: CASSQDKGTGINGYTF
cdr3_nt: TGTGCCAGCAGCCAAGATAAGGGGACAGGGATAAATGGCTACACCTTC

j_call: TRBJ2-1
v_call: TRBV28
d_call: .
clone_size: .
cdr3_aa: CASSLGGSSYNEQFF
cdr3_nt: TGTGCCAGCAGTTTAGGGGGGAGCTCCTACAATGAGCAGTTCTTC

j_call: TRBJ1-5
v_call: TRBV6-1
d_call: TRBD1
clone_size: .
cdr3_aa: CASSGRGRWSNQPQHF
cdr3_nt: TGTGCCAGCAGTGGCAGGGGGCGGTGGAGCAATCAGCCCCAGCATTTT

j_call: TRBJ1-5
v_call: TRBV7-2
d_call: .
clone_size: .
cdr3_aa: CASSSSRPGVSNQPQHF
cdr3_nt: TGTGCCAGCAGCTCCTCCCGTCCCGGGGTTAGCAATCAGCCCCAGCATTTT

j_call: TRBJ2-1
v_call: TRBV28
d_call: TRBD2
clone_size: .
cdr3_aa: CASSWAASGGTDNEQFF
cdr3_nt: TGTGCCAGCAGTTGGGCGGCTAGCGGGGGGACCGACAATGAGCAGTTCTTC

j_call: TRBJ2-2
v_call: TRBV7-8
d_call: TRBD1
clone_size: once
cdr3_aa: CASSWDRFTGELFF
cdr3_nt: TGTGCCAGCAGCTGGGACAGATTTACCGGGGAGCTGTTTTTT

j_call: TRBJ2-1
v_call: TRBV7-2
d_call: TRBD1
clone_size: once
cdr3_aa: CASSLGQRGHEQFF
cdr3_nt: TGTGCCAGCAGCTTAGGTCAAAGGGGGCATGAGCAGTTCTTC

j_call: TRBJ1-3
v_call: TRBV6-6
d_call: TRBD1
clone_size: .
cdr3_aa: CASIGDSSGNTIYF
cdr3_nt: TGTGCCAGCATCGGGGACAGCTCTGGAAACACCATATATTTT

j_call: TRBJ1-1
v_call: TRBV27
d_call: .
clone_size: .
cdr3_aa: CASSLSVYTEAFF
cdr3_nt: TGTGCCAGCAGTTTAAGCGTATACACTGAAGCTTTCTTT

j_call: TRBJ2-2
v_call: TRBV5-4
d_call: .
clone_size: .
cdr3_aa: CASSLQGNTGELFF
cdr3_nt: TGTGCCAGCAGCTTACAGGGAAACACCGGGGAGCTGTTTTTT

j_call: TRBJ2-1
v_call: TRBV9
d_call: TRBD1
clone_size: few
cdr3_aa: CASSVPGQTYNEQFF
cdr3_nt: TGTGCCAGCAGCGTACCGGGACAGACCTACAATGAGCAGTTCTTC

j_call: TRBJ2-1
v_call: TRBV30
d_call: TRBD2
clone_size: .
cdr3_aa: CAWWGTSGGEQFF
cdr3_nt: TGTGCCTGGTGGGGGACTAGCGGGGGGGAACAGTTCTTC

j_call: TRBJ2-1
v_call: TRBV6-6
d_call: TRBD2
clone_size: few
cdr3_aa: CASSKRDNEQFF
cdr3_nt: TGTGCCAGCAGTAAGCGGGATAATGAGCAGTTCTTC

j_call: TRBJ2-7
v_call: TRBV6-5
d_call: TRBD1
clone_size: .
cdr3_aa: CASKRDRVSEQYF
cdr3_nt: TGTGCCAGCAAGCGGGACAGGGTGAGCGAGCAGTACTTC

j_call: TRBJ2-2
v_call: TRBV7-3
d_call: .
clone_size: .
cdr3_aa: CASSLQALNTGELFF
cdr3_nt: TGTGCCAGCAGCTTACAAGCGTTGAACACCGGGGAGCTGTTTTTT

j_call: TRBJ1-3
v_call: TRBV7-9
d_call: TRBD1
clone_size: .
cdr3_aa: CAIRQGPSGNTIYF
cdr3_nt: TGTGCCATACGACAGGGCCCCTCTGGAAACACCATATATTTT